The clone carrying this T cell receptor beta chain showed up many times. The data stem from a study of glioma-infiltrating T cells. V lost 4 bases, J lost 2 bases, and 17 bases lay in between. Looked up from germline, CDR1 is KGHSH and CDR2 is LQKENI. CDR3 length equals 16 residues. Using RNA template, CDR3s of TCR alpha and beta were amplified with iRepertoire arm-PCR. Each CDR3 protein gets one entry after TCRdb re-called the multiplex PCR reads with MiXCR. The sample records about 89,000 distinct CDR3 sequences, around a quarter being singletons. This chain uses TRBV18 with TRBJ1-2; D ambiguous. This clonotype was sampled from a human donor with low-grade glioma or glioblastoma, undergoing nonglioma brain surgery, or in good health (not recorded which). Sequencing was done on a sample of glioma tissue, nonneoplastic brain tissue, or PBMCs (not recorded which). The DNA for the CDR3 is TGTGCCAGCTCACAGCTAGCGGCCCAGAGGAACTATGGCTACACCTTC. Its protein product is CASSQLAAQRNYGYTF. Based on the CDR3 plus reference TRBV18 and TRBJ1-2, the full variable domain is NAGVMQNPRHLVRRRGQEARLRCSPMKGHSHVYWYRQLPEEGLKFMVYLQKENIIDESGMPKERFSAEFPKEGPSILRIQQVVRGDSAAYFCASSQLAAQRNYGYTFGSGTRLTVV.